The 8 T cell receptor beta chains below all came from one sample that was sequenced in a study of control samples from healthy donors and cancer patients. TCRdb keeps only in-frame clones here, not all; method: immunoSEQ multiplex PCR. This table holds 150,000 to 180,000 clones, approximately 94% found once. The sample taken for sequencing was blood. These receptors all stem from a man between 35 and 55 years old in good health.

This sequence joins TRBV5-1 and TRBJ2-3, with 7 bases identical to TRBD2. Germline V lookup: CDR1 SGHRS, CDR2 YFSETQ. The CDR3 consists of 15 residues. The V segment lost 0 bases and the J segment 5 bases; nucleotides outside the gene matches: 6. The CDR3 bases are TGCGCCAGCAGCTTGGGGCTAGCGGCGGAAGATACGCAGTATTTT. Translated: CASSLGLAAEDTQYF.

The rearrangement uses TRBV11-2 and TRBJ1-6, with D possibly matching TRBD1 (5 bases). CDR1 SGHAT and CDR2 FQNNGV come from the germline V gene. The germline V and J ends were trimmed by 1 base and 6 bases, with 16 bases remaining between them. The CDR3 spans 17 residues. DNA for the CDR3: TGTGCCAGCAGCTTAGGGGACCCCCTTGTCATTAATTCACCCCTCCACTTT. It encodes CASSLGDPLVINSPLHF.

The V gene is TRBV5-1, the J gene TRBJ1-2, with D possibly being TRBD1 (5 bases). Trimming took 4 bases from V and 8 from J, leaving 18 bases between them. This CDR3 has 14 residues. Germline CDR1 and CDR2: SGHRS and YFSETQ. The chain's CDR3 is CASSPGSGAGGYTF. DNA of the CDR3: TGCGCCAGCAGCCCTGGAAGTGGGGCGGGAGGCTACACCTTC.

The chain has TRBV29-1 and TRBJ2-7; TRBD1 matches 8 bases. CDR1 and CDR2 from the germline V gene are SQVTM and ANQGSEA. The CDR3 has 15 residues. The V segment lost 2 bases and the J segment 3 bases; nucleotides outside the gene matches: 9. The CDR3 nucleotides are TGCAGCGTTGAACAAGCGTTCGGACAGGGCTACGAGCAGTACTTC. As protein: CSVEQAFGQGYEQYF.

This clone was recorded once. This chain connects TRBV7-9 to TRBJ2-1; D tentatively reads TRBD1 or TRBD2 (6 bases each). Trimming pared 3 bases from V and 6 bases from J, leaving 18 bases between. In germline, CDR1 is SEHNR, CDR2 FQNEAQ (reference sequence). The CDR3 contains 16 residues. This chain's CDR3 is CASSLPTIEGGNEQFF. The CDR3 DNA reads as TGTGCCAGCAGCTTGCCAACGATTGAGGGGGGCAATGAGCAGTTCTTC.

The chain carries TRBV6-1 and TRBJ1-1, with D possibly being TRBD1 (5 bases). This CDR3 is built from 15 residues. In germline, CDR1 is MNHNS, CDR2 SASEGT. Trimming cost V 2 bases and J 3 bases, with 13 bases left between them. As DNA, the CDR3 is TGTGCCAGCAGTGAAATTGGCCGGGGCCACACTGAAGCTTTCTTT. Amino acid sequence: CASSEIGRGHTEAFF.

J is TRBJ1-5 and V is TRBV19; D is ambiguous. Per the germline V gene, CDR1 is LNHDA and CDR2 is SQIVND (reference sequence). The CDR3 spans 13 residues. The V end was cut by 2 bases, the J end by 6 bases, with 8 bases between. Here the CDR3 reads CASSISAAQPQHF. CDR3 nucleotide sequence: TGTGCCAGTAGTATATCAGCGGCTCAGCCCCAGCATTTT.

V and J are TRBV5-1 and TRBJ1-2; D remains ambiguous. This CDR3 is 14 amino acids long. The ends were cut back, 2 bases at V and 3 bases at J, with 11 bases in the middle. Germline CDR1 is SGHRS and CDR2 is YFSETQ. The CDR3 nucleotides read TGCGCCAGCAGCTTAGAGTTGAGGGACTATGGCTACACCTTC. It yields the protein CASSLELRDYGYTF.